Presented here are 27 T cell receptor beta chains from one specimen sequenced in a study of blood T cell repertoires in COVID-19. Here immunoSEQ multiplex PCR was the method, and the copy in TCRdb shows in-frame clones only, minus some. The data show 250,000 to 350,000 clones, more than 85% seen once. The sample taken for sequencing was peripheral blood. The receptor set was obtained from a woman in her thirties with COVID-19, enrolled during active disease.

CDR3 region: CASSLASRTLTNYGYTF. CDR3 nucleotides: TGTGCCAGCAGCTTGGCCTCAAGGACACTTACAAACTATGGCTACACCTTC. The chain is built from TRBV5-6 and TRBJ1-2; TRBD1 might be the D (5 bases). V dropped 0 bases and J dropped 2 bases, with 17 bases sitting between them. Germline CDR1 reads SGHDT; CDR2 reads YYEEEE. This CDR3 spans 17 amino acids.

The chain links TRBV19 to TRBJ1-2; D unclear. The CDR3 is 13 amino acids. V was shortened by 3 bases and J by 7 bases, with 12 bases between the two germline ends. The germline V gene has CDR1 LNHDA and CDR2 SQIVND (reference sequence). DNA of the CDR3: TGTGCCAGTAGTATGGGTCTGGAGGGTGGCTACACCTTC. It encodes CASSMGLEGGYTF.

The rearrangement uses TRBV6-5 and TRBJ1-1, with a weak D call TRBD1 (5 bases). Trimming cost V 6 bases and J 1 base, with 15 bases left between them. The CDR3 contains 15 residues. Looked up from germline, CDR1 is MNHEY and CDR2 is SVGAGI. The CDR3 sequence is CASRAIRTPNTEAFF. As DNA, the CDR3 is TGTGCCAGCAGAGCGATCCGGACACCGAACACTGAAGCTTTCTTT.

The rearrangement uses TRBV2 and TRBJ1-2; a weak D match, TRBD1 (6 bases). The CDR3 runs to 15 residues. Per germline, CDR1 SNHLY and CDR2 FYNNEI. V dropped 6 bases and J dropped 6 bases, with 20 bases sitting between them. CDR3 coding DNA: TGTGCCAGCAGCGAGCAAGGCAGGGGACGGGATGGCTACACCTTC. It codes for CASSEQGRGRDGYTF.

The chain recombines TRBV3-1 (or the pseudogene TRBV3-2) with TRBJ1-5, with 12 bases that match TRBD1. Trimming took 2 bases from V and 3 from J; bases not matched to a gene: 8. This CDR3 has 18 amino acids. Germline CDR1 is LGHDT and CDR2 is YNNKEL (reference sequence). This CDR3 reads CASSQQAGTGGLNQPQHF. The CDR3 nucleotides read TGTGCCAGCAGCCAACAAGCTGGGACAGGGGGCCTCAATCAGCCCCAGCATTTT.

This chain joins TRBV7-2 and TRBJ2-3; D perhaps matches TRBD2 (5 bases). Trimming left V 1 base short and J 2 bases short, with 7 bases between. The CDR3 totals 14 residues. Looked up from germline, CDR1 is SGHTA and CDR2 is FQGNSA. CDR3: CASSLGLSTDTQYF. DNA of the CDR3: TGTGCCAGCAGCTTAGGACTATCCACAGATACGCAGTATTTT.

This chain links TRBV3-1 (or the pseudogene TRBV3-2) with TRBJ2-7; 11 bases are a match to TRBD2. CDR1 and CDR2 from the germline V gene are LGHDT and YNNKEL (reference sequence). The V segment lost 4 bases and the J segment 6 bases; nucleotides outside the gene matches: 2. The CDR3 contains 13 residues. The CDR3: CASSRGTSGEQYF. In DNA, the CDR3 is TGTGCCAGCAGCCGTGGGACTAGCGGCGAGCAGTACTTC.

V and J are TRBV5-1 and TRBJ1-3; D remains ambiguous. CDR1 is SGHRS and CDR2 is YFSETQ in the germline V gene. CDR3 length equals 15 residues. The V end was cut by 4 bases, the J end by 0 bases, with 11 bases between. CDR3 amino acids: CASSLDPSSGNTIYF. CDR3 DNA sequence: TGCGCCAGCAGCCTAGACCCGAGCTCTGGAAACACCATATATTTT.

This chain connects TRBV5-1 to TRBJ1-1; possible D gene TRBD1, 5 bases. Germline values: CDR1 SGHRS, CDR2 YFSETQ. This CDR3 spans 14 amino acids. V shed 0 bases and J shed 4 bases, with 10 bases lying between them. The CDR3 region has the DNA TGCGCCAGCAGCTTGGAAAGGGGCCCCACTGAAGCTTTCTTT. Amino acids: CASSLERGPTEAFF.

This clone was recorded a few times. V and J are TRBV5-1 and TRBJ2-7; TRBD2 matches 9 bases. In germline, CDR1 is SGHRS, CDR2 YFSETQ. V trimming: 2 bases; J trimming: 6 bases; junction bases outside the gene matches: 9. The CDR3 loop spans 15 amino acids. The CDR3 coding sequence is TGCGCCAGCAGCTTCGGGCTAGCGGGGAGATCCGAGCAGTACTTC. Residues: CASSFGLAGRSEQYF. Based on the CDR3 plus reference TRBV5-1 and TRBJ2-7, the full variable domain is KAGVTQTPRYLIKTRGQQVTLSCSPISGHRSVSWYQQTPGQGLQFLFEYFSETQRNKGNFPGRFSGRQFSNSRSEMNVSTLELGDSALYLCASSFGLAGRSEQYFGPGTRLTVT.

The CDR3 nucleotides read TGTGCCAGCAGCGTAGCGGGACAGGGGGCCACTGAAGCTTTCTTT. Its protein product is CASSVAGQGATEAFF. The rearrangement uses TRBV9 and TRBJ1-1; 12 positions agree with TRBD1. The germline CDR1 and CDR2 sequences are SGDLS and YYNGEE. Losses at the gene ends were 0 bases for V and 4 bases for J; bases not matched to a gene: 1. The CDR3 is 15 amino acids.

V and J are TRBV7-9 and TRBJ2-3; a weak D match, TRBD2 (6 bases). The CDR3 has 15 residues. Between the trimmed V and J ends, which lost 6 bases and 5 bases, there was a span of 18 bases. The V gene's germline CDR1 is SEHNR and CDR2 FQNEAQ (reference sequence). The CDR3 region is CASSSTPGAGDTQYF. In nucleotides, the CDR3 is TGTGCCAGCAGTTCTACACCGGGAGCGGGAGATACGCAGTATTTT.

This clone appeared once. This chain links TRBV6-2 or TRBV6-3 with TRBJ1-3; TRBD1 is a possible D gene (5 bases). The CDR3 sequence is 13 residues long. V was cut by 5 bases and J by 7 bases, with 12 bases left in between. The germline gives CDR1 MNHEY, CDR2 SVGEGT. This CDR3 reads CASSLGRGNTIYF. The CDR3 DNA sequence: TGTGCCAGCAGTCTCGGACGGGGGAACACCATATATTTT.

V and J are TRBV27 and TRBJ1-6; TRBD1 is a possible D gene (5 bases). This CDR3 contains 13 residues. The ends were cut back, 4 bases at V and 10 bases at J, with 11 bases in the middle. The germline CDR1 and CDR2 sequences are MNHEY and SMNVEV (reference sequence). Here the CDR3 DNA reads TGTGCCAGCAGTTATGGGGCCCGGTCACCCCTCCACTTT. Its translation is CASSYGARSPLHF.

The V call is TRBV2, the J call TRBJ2-7, with D possibly being TRBD1 (6 bases). The V and J ends lost 6 bases and 4 bases respectively, with 16 bases between them. The CDR3 length is 14 residues. Germline V gene data show CDR1 as SNHLY and CDR2 as FYNNEI. CDR3 DNA: TGTGCCAGCAGGAGGGGGACCGGGAAGTACGAGCAGTACTTC. This sequence encodes CASRRGTGKYEQYF.

The V gene is TRBV27, the J gene TRBJ2-7; 7 bases align to TRBD1. The CDR3 has 15 residues. CDR1 and CDR2 from the germline V gene are MNHEY and SMNVEV (reference sequence). After removal of 10 bases from V and 0 bases from J, the junction contained 12 bases not matched to a gene. CDR3 amino acids: CATREGALGSYEQYF. In DNA form, the CDR3 reads TGTGCCACGCGAGAGGGGGCACTGGGCTCCTACGAGCAGTACTTC.

V and J are TRBV27 and TRBJ1-2, with 9 bases identical to TRBD1. The CDR3 runs 14 residues. Germline CDR1 reads MNHEY; CDR2 reads SMNVEV (reference sequence). The V and J ends lost 4 bases and 4 bases, in that order; junction bases with no gene match: 4. CDR3 region: CASSSTGGVYGYTF. For the CDR3, the DNA is TGTGCCAGCAGTTCGACAGGGGGGGTCTATGGCTACACCTTC.

The chain combines TRBV7-9 with TRBJ2-3; D is undetermined. Germline V gene lookup returns CDR1 SEHNR and CDR2 FQNEAQ (reference sequence). V was clipped by 8 bases and J by 6 bases, with 9 bases between them. CDR3 length equals 11 residues. As DNA, the CDR3 is TGTGCCAGCCGCGTCACCGATACGCAGTATTTT. This gives the protein CASRVTDTQYF.

The chain carries TRBV6-5 and TRBJ1-2; 10 nucleotides match TRBD1. The CDR3 runs to 14 residues. The V and J ends lost 6 bases and 4 bases, in that order; junction bases with no gene match: 5. Germline CDR1 is MNHEY and CDR2 is SVGAGI. The CDR3 DNA reads TGTGCCAGCAGCCTGGGACAGGGGAGCTATGGCTACACCTTC. As protein: CASSLGQGSYGYTF.

This rearrangement joins TRBV7-6 to TRBJ2-5, with TRBD2 matching over 9 bases. V dropped 3 bases and J dropped 5; count of bases not matched to a gene: 10. CDR1 SGHVS and CDR2 FNYEAQ come from the germline V gene. The CDR3 covers 16 residues. This CDR3 reads CASSFGLANDRETQYF. CDR3 coding DNA: TGTGCCAGCAGCTTCGGACTAGCGAATGATCGGGAGACCCAGTACTTC. The whole variable domain, remainder taken from reference TRBV7-6 and TRBJ2-5, is GAGVSQSPRYKVTKRGQDVALRCDPISGHVSLYWYRQALGQGPEFLTYFNYEAQQDKSGLPNDRFSAERPEGSISTLTIQRTEQRDSAMYRCASSFGLANDRETQYFGPGTRLLVL.

The CDR3 region has the DNA TGTGCCACCACCCAGTTCCGGAACACCGGGGAGCTGTTTTTT. Translated, it gives CATTQFRNTGELFF. J is TRBJ2-2 and V is TRBV15; D not resolved. The CDR3 length is 14 residues. The germline V gene has CDR1 LNHNV and CDR2 YYDKDF (reference sequence). Trimming stripped 7 bases from V and 1 base from J, with 10 bases between.

This chain's CDR3 is CASSSLYNEQFF. The CDR3 nucleotides are TGTGCCAGCAGCTCCCTATACAATGAGCAGTTCTTC. The chain combines TRBV7-2 with TRBJ2-1; D not resolved. CDR1 and CDR2 (germline): SGHTA, FQGNSA. V lost 4 bases and J lost 4, with 5 bases in between. CDR3 size: 12 residues.

The chain employs TRBV5-6 and TRBJ2-7; TRBD1 agrees at 10 bases. There are 15 residues in the CDR3. Germline V gene sequence: CDR1 SGHDT, CDR2 YYEEEE. J lost 5 bases, V lost 4 bases, and 9 bases had no gene match. CDR3 bases: TGTGCCAGCAGCCACCGGGACAGGGGTTTCAACGAGCAGTACTTC. Protein: CASSHRDRGFNEQYF. Combining the CDR3 with reference TRBV5-6 and TRBJ2-7 gives the whole variable domain DAGVTQSPTHLIKTRGQQVTLRCSPKSGHDTVSWYQQALGQGPQFIFQYYEEEERQRGNFPDRFSGHQFPNYSSELNVNALLLGDSALYLCASSHRDRGFNEQYFGPGTRLTVT.

V gene TRBV6-2 or TRBV6-3 combines with J gene TRBJ1-5; D is unresolved. Germline-derived CDR1 and CDR2 are MNHEY and SVGEGT. The V end was cut by 5 bases, the J end by 4 bases, with 9 bases between. The CDR3 is made up of 13 amino acids. DNA of the CDR3: TGTGCCAGCAGTCGAGACGGGAATCAGCCCCAGCATTTT. It yields the protein CASSRDGNQPQHF.

The chain combines TRBV7-3 with TRBJ2-1, with TRBD2 matching over 14 bases. There are 16 residues in the CDR3. V trimming: 5 bases; J trimming: 6 bases; junction bases outside the gene matches: 6. CDR1 is SGHTA and CDR2 is FQGTGA in the germline V gene. The chain's CDR3 is CASSQRTSGRSNEQFF. For the CDR3, the DNA is TGTGCCAGCAGCCAGAGGACTAGCGGGAGGAGCAATGAGCAGTTCTTC.

The rearrangement links TRBV4-1 to TRBJ1-5, with a weak D call TRBD1 (5 bases). Deletions cut 4 bases from V and 4 bases from J, with 8 bases between. This CDR3 region has 13 residues. Germline CDR1 MGHRA, CDR2 YSYEKL. CDR3 in amino acids: CASSPGGNQPQHF. In nucleotides, the CDR3 is TGCGCCAGCAGCCCCGGGGGGAATCAGCCCCAGCATTTT.

The rearrangement uses TRBV7-9 and TRBJ2-7, with 10 bases lining up with TRBD2. From germline, CDR1 is SEHNR and CDR2 FQNEAQ (reference sequence). The CDR3 has 15 amino acids. The V gene end was trimmed by 5 bases and the J gene end by 5 bases; junction bases not matched to a gene: 9. CDR3 sequence: CASSTPSGSVDEQYF. CDR3 nucleotide sequence: TGTGCCAGCAGCACCCCTAGCGGGAGCGTCGACGAGCAGTACTTC.